This T cell receptor (beta chain) was recorded in a study of blood T cell repertoires in COVID-19. TCRdb keeps only in-frame clones here, not all; method: immunoSEQ multiplex PCR. The sample lists 150,000 to 200,000 clones, approximately 84% seen once, with around 7% in the top ten. Per germline, CDR1 SGHVS and CDR2 FQNEAQ. J gave up 12 bases and V 5 bases, and 8 bases lay outside the gene matches. The CDR3 totals 14 residues. The sequence was collected from a man in his forties who had recovered from COVID-19. The chain carries TRBV7-8 and TRBJ2-1; 12 positions match TRBD2. Sequencing was done on a sample of PBMCs or T cells enriched from blood (not recorded which). The CDR3 nucleotides read TGTGCCAGCAGCCGTGGGCTAGCGGGGGGGTTGCAGTTCTTC. It is translated as CASSRGLAGGLQFF.